This T cell receptor beta chain was found in a study of T-cell reconstitution after alpha-beta-depleted transplantation in children (dated by TCRdb to the mid-2010s). For the wider study: Using TCR repertoire profiling, the study followed T-cell immune reconstitution in a quantitative way in children after TCRalphabeta/CD19-depleted allogeneic hematopoietic cell transplantation.

To prepare the library, PCR was applied. TCRdb records Illumina HiSeq 2500 as the sequencer. TCR libraries were prepared with molecular barcoding, using unique molecular identifiers to normalize TCRbeta repertoire quantification. The public reads were quality trimmed at Q25 with fastp and then assembled into clones with MiXCR by TCRdb, keeping productive beta chains. Identical CDR3 protein sequences are pooled into one entry, listed with their most common genes and DNA. In all, the sample holds tens of thousands of distinct CDR3 sequences, and 9.2% of those were seen once. The leading ten clones occupy 25% to 30% of the sample. Including cysteine and phenylalanine, the CDR3 has 20 amino acids. Just the 60-base CDR3 DNA is kept, in frame starting at base 1. Reading the germline V gene (reference sequence) gives CDR1 DFQATT and CDR2 SNEGSKA. Germline trimming amounts to 3 bases on V and 1 base on J, with 14 as the count of junction bases outside the gene matches.

This clonotype was recorded many times. The antigen it binds to is not known. Base quality data are lacking; no much larger clone is found one base away. Explained via the paper, the time point label denotes: day 60 (about 2 months) after transplantation. What the treatment or condition label conveys for this sample: allogeneic hematopoietic cell transplantation with graft depleted of TCRalphabeta T cells and CD19 B cells. The children who served as transplant recipients had been given grafts of TCRalphabeta/CD19-depleted allogeneic hematopoietic cells. Broad study findings and their caveats: Over subsequent months, a decline in hyperexpanded clone frequencies was noted, and after one year, T-cell counts and TCRbeta diversity were mostly ascribed to newly produced T cells. The apparently early alphabetaT-cell count recovery about two months after transplant was reportedly dependent on only several hundred rapidly expanded clones derived from non-depleted graft cells. In some patients, the high TCRbeta diversity seen at day 60 was put down to recipient T cells and intrathymic progenitors that had survived conditioning.

Recombination linked TRBV20-1 to TRBJ2-1, and 14 junctional nucleotides match TRBD2. This specimen was PBMCs, mostly from graft donor cells, taken 60 days after TCRalphabeta/CD19-depleted stem cell transplant. The sequence came from a male patient aged 2-10 years who had a stem cell transplant for chronic granulomatous disease, so the T cells may come from the graft donor. The nucleotides are TGCAGTGCTAGGGATAACAAACCGGGGACTAGCGGGAGATCCTACAATGAGCAGTTCTTC. The translation is CSARDNKPGTSGRSYNEQFF.